This record looks at one TCR beta chain sequence and its context. Mismatch with germline at one junction end may stem from a read error. Clones were read by immunoSEQ multiplex PCR, and TCRdb kept only the in-frame ones, dropping some. The top ten hold approximately 0.11% of the sample, which has hundreds of thousands of clones, roughly 95% seen once. Germline V gives CDR1 MGHRA, CDR2 YSYEKL. CDR3 length: 11 residues. The data belong to a study of shared clonotypes between healthy human individuals. Naive CD8 populations comprised CD45RO-negative cells positively selected for CCR7, excluding terminally differentiated effector memory CD45RA+ cells.

Input material: naive CD8+ T cells sorted from blood. The chain employs TRBV4-1 and TRBJ1-2, with unresolved D. The TCR comes from a woman aged 25-40 years in good health. CDR3 region: CASSQVGRSVF. The CDR3 DNA is TGCGCCAGCAGCCAAGTAGGACGGAGTGTCTTC.